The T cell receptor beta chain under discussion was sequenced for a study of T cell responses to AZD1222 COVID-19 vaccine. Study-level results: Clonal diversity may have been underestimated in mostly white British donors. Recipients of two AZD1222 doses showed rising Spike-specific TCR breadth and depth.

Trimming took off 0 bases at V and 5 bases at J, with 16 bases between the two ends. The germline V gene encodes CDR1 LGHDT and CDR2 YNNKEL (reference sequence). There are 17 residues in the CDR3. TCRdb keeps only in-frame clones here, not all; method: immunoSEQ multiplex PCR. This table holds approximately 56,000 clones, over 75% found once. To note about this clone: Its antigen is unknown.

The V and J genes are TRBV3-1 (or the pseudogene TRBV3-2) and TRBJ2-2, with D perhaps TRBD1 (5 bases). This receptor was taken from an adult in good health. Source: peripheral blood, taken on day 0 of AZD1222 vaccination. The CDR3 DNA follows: TGTGCCAGCAGCCAAGAGGCAGGGAAATTTGGGACCGGGGAGCTGTTTTTT. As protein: CASSQEAGKFGTGELFF.